The sequence of this T cell receptor (beta chain) was determined in a study of cytomegalovirus exposure and HLA in healthy donors. Whole-study results and caveats: CMV antigen specificity of a few CMV-associated chains was confirmed in vitro. Exclusion applied to some V segments, including TRBV6-2 and TRBV6-3, as they were indistinguishable. Researchers counted around 150 TCR beta chains as cytomegalovirus-associated. The likely explanation for a cluster of highly shared sequence variants was sequencing artifact.

13 Jbeta primers and 60 Vbeta primers were used for the PCR. Generated by immunoSEQ multiplex PCR, the TCRdb table keeps only in-frame clones and is missing some. The profile shows 110,000 to 150,000 clones, 78% of them singletons. This clone turned up a few times. Its antigen is unidentified. V was clipped by 4 bases and J by 7 bases, with 6 bases between them. Germline-derived CDR1 and CDR2 are SGHRS and YFSETQ. This CDR3 has 11 residues. V is TRBV5-1 and J is TRBJ2-1, with a tentative D call TRBD1 (5 bases). This TCR derives from a woman younger than 30 in good health and CMV-seropositive. The sequencing input was PBMCs. This CDR3 is CASSRGNEQFF. CDR3 in DNA: TGCGCCAGCAGCAGGGGTAATGAGCAGTTCTTC. The whole variable domain, filled in from reference TRBV5-1 and TRBJ2-1, reads KAGVTQTPRYLIKTRGQQVTLSCSPISGHRSVSWYQQTPGQGLQFLFEYFSETQRNKGNFPGRFSGRQFSNSRSEMNVSTLELGDSALYLCASSRGNEQFFGPGTRLTVL.